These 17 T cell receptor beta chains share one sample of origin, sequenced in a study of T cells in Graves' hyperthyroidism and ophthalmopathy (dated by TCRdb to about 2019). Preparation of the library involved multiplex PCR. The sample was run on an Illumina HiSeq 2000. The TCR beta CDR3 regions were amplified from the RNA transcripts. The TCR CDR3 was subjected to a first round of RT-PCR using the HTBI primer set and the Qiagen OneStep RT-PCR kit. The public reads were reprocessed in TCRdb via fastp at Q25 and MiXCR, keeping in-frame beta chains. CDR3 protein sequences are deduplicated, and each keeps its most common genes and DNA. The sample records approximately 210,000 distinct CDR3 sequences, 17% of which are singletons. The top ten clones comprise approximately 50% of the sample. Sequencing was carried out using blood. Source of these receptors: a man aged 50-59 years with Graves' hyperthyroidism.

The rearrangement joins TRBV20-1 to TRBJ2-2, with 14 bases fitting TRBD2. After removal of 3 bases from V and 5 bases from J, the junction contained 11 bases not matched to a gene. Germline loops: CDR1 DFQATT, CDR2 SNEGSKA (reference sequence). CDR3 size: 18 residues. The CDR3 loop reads CSARGAGLAGGGTGELFF. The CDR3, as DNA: TGCAGTGCTAGGGGGGCTGGACTAGCGGGAGGAGGGACCGGGGAGCTGTTTTTT.

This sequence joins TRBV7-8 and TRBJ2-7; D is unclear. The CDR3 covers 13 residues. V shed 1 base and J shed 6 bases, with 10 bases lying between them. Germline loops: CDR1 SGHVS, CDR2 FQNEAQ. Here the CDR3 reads CASSLDSFSEQYF. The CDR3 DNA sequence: TGTGCCAGCAGCTTAGATTCTTTCTCCGAGCAGTACTTC.

CDR3 coding DNA: TGTGCCAGTAGTCCCGGGACAGGGGTCACTGAAGCTTTCTTT. It specifies CASSPGTGVTEAFF. The rearrangement uses TRBV19 and TRBJ1-1; 10 bases are shared with TRBD1. Germline values: CDR1 LNHDA, CDR2 SQIVND (reference sequence). V dropped 5 bases and J dropped 4; count of bases not matched to a gene: 4. The CDR3 has 14 amino acids.

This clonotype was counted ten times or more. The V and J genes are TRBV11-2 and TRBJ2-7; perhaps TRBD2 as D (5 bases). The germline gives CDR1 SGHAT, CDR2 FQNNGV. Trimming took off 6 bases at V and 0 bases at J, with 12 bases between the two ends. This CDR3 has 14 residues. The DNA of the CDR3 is TGTGCCAGCAGACGTACCCGGGACTCCTACGAGCAGTACTTC. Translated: CASRRTRDSYEQYF.

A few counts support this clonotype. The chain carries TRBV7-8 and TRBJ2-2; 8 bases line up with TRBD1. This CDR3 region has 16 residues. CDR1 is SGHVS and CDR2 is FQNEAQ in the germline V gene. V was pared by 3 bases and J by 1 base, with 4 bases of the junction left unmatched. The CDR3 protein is CASSLGGQENTGELFF. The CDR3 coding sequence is TGTGCCAGCAGCTTGGGGGGACAGGAGAACACCGGGGAGCTGTTTTTT. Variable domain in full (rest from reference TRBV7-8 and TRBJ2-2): GAGVSQSPRYKVAKRGQDVALRCDPISGHVSLFWYQQALGQGPEFLTYFQNEAQLDKSGLPSDRFFAERPEGSVSTLKIQRTQQEDSAVYLCASSLGGQENTGELFFGEGSRLTVL.

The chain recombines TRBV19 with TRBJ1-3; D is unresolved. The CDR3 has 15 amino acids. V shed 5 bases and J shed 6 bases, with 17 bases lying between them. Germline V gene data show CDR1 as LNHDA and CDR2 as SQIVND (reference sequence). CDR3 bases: TGTGCCAGTAGTTACCGGACGGCTGGCGCAAACACCATATATTTT. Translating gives CASSYRTAGANTIYF.

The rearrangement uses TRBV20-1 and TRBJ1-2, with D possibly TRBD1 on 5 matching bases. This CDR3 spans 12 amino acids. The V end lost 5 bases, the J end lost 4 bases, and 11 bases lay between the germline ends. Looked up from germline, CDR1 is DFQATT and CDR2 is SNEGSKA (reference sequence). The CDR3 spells CSAYGTVYGYTF. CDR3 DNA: TGCAGTGCTTACGGGACTGTCTATGGCTACACCTTC.

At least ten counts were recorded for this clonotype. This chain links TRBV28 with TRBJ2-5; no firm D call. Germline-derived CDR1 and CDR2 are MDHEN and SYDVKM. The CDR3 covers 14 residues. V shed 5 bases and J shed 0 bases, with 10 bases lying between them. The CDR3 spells CASSIHRDQETQYF. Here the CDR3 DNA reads TGTGCCAGCAGTATCCACAGAGACCAAGAGACCCAGTACTTC. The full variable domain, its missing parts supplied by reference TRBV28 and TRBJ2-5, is DVKVTQSSRYLVKRTGEKVFLECVQDMDHENMFWYRQDPGLGLRLIYFSYDVKMKEKGDIPEGYSVSREKKERFSLILESASTNQTSMYLCASSIHRDQETQYFGPGTRLLVL.

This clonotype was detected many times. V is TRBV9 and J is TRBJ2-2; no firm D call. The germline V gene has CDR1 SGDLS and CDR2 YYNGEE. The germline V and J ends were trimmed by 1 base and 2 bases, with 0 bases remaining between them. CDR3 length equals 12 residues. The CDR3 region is CASSVNTGELFF. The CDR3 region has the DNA TGTGCCAGCAGCGTAAACACCGGGGAGCTGTTTTTT.

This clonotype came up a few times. In nucleotides, the CDR3 is TGTGCCAGCAGTTACTCTATAGGGGGCAATCAGCCCCAGCATTTT. This codes for CASSYSIGGNQPQHF. V gene TRBV6-5 combines with J gene TRBJ1-5; D is perhaps TRBD1 (5 bases). Germline CDR1 MNHEY, CDR2 SVGAGI. V was cut by 0 bases and J by 2 bases, with 8 bases left in between. CDR3 length: 15 residues.

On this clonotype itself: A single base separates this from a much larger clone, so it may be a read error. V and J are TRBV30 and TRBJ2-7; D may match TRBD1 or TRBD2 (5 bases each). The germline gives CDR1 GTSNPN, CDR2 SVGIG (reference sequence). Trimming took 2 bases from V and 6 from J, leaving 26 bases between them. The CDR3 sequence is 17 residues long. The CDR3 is CAWSRDGSTIGFGEQYF. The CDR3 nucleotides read TGTGCCTGGAGTCGGGACGGCTCCACGATCGGGTTCGGCGAGCAGTACTTC. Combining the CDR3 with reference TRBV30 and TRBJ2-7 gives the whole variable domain SQTIHQWPATLVQPVGSPLSLECTVEGTSNPNLYWYRQAAGRGLQLLFYSVGIGQISSEVPQNLSASRPQDRQFILSSKKLLLSDSGFYLCAWSRDGSTIGFGEQYFGPGTRLTVT.

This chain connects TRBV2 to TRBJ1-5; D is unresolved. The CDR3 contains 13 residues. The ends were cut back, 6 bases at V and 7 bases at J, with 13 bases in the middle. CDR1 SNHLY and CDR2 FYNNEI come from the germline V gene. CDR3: CASSERLEQPQHF. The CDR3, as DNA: TGTGCCAGCAGCGAACGCCTTGAGCAGCCCCAGCATTTT.

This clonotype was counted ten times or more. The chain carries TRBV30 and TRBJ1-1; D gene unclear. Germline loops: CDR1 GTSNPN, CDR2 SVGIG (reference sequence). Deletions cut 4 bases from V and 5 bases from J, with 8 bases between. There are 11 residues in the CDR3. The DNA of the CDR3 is TGTGCCTGGAAAAAGGATACTGAAGCTTTCTTT. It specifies CAWKKDTEAFF.

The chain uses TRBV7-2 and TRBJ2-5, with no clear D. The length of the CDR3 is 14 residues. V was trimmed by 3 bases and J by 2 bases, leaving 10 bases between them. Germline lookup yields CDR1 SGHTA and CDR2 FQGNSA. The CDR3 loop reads CASSFSLLQETQYF. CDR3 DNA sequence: TGTGCCAGCAGCTTTAGCCTTTTACAAGAGACCCAGTACTTC. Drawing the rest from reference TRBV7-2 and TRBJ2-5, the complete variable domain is GAGVSQSPSNKVTEKGKDVELRCDPISGHTALYWYRQSLGQGLEFLIYFQGNSAPDKSGLPSDRFSAERTGGSVSTLTIQRTQQEDSAVYLCASSFSLLQETQYFGPGTRLLVL.

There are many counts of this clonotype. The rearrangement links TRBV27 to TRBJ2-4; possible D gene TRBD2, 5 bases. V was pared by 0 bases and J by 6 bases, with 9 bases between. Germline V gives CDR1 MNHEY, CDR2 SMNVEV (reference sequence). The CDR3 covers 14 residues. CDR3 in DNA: TGTGCCAGCAGTTTATCGAACGAGGGAAACATTCAGTACTTC. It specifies CASSLSNEGNIQYF.

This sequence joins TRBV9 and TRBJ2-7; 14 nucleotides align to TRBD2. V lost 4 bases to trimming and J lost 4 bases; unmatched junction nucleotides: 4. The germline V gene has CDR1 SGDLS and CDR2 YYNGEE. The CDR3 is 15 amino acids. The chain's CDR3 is CASSPRTSGRYEQYF. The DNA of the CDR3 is TGTGCCAGCAGCCCACGGACTAGCGGGAGGTACGAGCAGTACTTC.

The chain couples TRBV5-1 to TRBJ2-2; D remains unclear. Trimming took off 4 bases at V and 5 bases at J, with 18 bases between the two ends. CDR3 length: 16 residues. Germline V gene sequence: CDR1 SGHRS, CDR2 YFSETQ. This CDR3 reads CASSPAARLGTGELFF. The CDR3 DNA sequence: TGCGCCAGCAGCCCGGCGGCACGATTGGGGACCGGGGAGCTGTTTTTT.